The 25 T cell receptor beta chains presented below share a single source sample, sequenced in a study of T-cell reconstitution after alpha-beta-depleted transplantation in children. Using unique molecular identifiers, the investigators prepared the TCRbeta library. TCRdb independently ran MiXCR on the PCR reads; one entry per CDR3 protein. The repertoire has around 17,000 distinct CDR3 sequences, around 5.1% of them found once; the top ten carry about 6.9%. Sequenced here: PBMCs, sampled before TCRalphabeta/CD19-depleted stem cell transplant. Source of these receptors: a boy younger than 18 with acute lymphoblastic leukemia, due to receive a stem cell transplant.

In this sample, this clonotype turned up many times. The V call is TRBV12-3 or TRBV12-4, the J call TRBJ2-7; TRBD1 matches at 9 bases. The CDR3 consists of 14 residues. V was pared by 3 bases and J by 4 bases, with 4 bases of the junction left unmatched. DNA of the CDR3: TGTGCCAGCAGTTTCGCAGGACAGGGGTACGAGCAGTACTTC. Translating it yields CASSFAGQGYEQYF.

This clonotype has a count of ten or more. The chain is built from TRBV4-1 and TRBJ1-2, with 9 bases fitting TRBD1. V gave up 5 bases and J gave up 2 bases; unmatched junction bases: 9. CDR1 is MGHRA and CDR2 is YSYEKL in the germline V gene. The CDR3 runs to 16 residues. The CDR3 bases are TGCGCCAGCAGCACGTCGTCCGGGACAGGGAACTATGGCTACACCTTC. Amino acids: CASSTSSGTGNYGYTF.

In its sample, this clonotype was seen many times. The chain links TRBV10-2 to TRBJ2-3; TRBD2 aligns across 7 bases. Germline CDR1 reads WSHSY; CDR2 reads SAAADI. This CDR3 comprises 17 residues. V lost 6 bases and J lost 4; bases outside the gene matches: 16. This chain's CDR3 is CASSPTPSGIGADTQYF. The CDR3 nucleotides read TGCGCCAGCAGCCCAACCCCCAGCGGGATTGGCGCAGATACGCAGTATTTT.

In this sample, this clonotype turned up many times. This chain uses TRBV6-1 with TRBJ2-7; possibly TRBD2 for D (5 bases). This CDR3 spans 15 amino acids. Germline CDR1 MNHNS, CDR2 SASEGT. The V end lost 3 bases, the J end lost 2 bases, and 14 bases lay between the germline ends. The CDR3 DNA follows: TGTGCCAGCAGTGACGGGCTAGCAGTTCCCTACGAGCAGTACTTC. As protein: CASSDGLAVPYEQYF.

This clonotype was seen at least ten times. The rearrangement links TRBV20-1 to TRBJ2-5; D call uncertain. Trimming pared 6 bases from V and 3 bases from J, leaving 14 bases between. The CDR3 loop spans 13 amino acids. Germline assignment: CDR1 DFQATT and CDR2 SNEGSKA (reference sequence). The CDR3 DNA reads TGCAGTGCCAGGAGTTGGGTGAAAGAGACCCAGTACTTC. Amino acid sequence: CSARSWVKETQYF.

This clonotype was seen many times. The J gene is TRBJ2-1, the V gene TRBV5-7, with 12 bases matching TRBD2. TRBV5-7 is an open reading frame whose function is uncertain. The ends lost 3 bases at V and 7 bases at J; junction bases unmatched: 20. The CDR3 has 20 residues. The DNA for the CDR3 is TGTGCCAGCAGCTGGAGGTACAGGGCCGGAGGACTAGCGGGAATTAATGAGCAGTTCTTC. This encodes CASSWRYRAGGLAGINEQFF.

The chain is built from TRBV5-5 and TRBJ2-2; a possible D gene is TRBD1 (6 bases). Trimming cost V 4 bases and J 9 bases, with 16 bases left between them. Germline assignment: CDR1 SGHKS and CDR2 YYEKEE (reference sequence). This CDR3 contains 14 residues. The CDR3 region is CASSPGQRTWELFF. The DNA of the CDR3 is TGTGCCAGCAGCCCTGGACAGAGAACCTGGGAGCTGTTTTTT.

This clonotype was seen at least ten times. The chain uses TRBV5-1 and TRBJ1-5; TRBD1 is a possible D gene (6 bases). The CDR3 is 14 amino acids. Trimming removed 4 bases at V and 4 bases at J, with 12 bases between. Germline values: CDR1 SGHRS, CDR2 YFSETQ. CDR3 protein: CASSPGTNNQPQHF. CDR3 DNA sequence: TGCGCCAGCAGCCCAGGGACAAATAATCAGCCCCAGCATTTT.

This clonotype has a count of ten or more. The V and J genes are TRBV4-1 and TRBJ1-1; no clear D. CDR3 size: 15 residues. V was trimmed by 6 bases and J by 4 bases, leaving 18 bases between them. CDR1 and CDR2 (germline): MGHRA, YSYEKL. This chain's CDR3 is CASRSGIGVGTEAFF. The CDR3 DNA follows: TGCGCCAGCAGATCCGGGATCGGCGTTGGCACTGAAGCTTTCTTT.

This clonotype was counted many times. The chain recombines TRBV7-9 with TRBJ1-1; a possible D gene is TRBD1 (5 bases). The germline V and J ends were trimmed by 4 bases and 4 bases, with 19 bases remaining between them. Germline assignment: CDR1 SEHNR and CDR2 FQNEAQ (reference sequence). CDR3 length equals 16 residues. The CDR3 sequence: CASSYSQGGAGTEAFF. For the CDR3, the DNA is TGTGCCAGCAGCTACTCTCAGGGAGGGGCGGGCACTGAAGCTTTCTTT.

This clonotype was picked up many times. The chain recombines TRBV11-2 with TRBJ2-5; 10 bases line up with TRBD1. The length of the CDR3 is 14 residues. V lost 6 bases, J lost 6 bases, and 7 bases stayed unmatched. In germline, CDR1 is SGHAT, CDR2 FQNNGV. The CDR3 loop reads CASRPGQGGKTQYF. CDR3 nucleotide sequence: TGTGCCAGCAGACCTGGACAGGGGGGGAAGACCCAGTACTTC.

As regards this clonotype: The junction shows a germline mismatch at one end, possibly a read error. The chain has TRBV10-3 and TRBJ2-7; D might be TRBD1 (6 bases). Germline loops: CDR1 ENHRY, CDR2 SYGVKD. The CDR3 runs to 16 residues. CDR3 nucleotide sequence: TGTGCCATCAGTGCCAGGGGAAGGAAGGCCTCCTACGAGCAATACTTC. Translating it yields CAISARGRKASYEQYF.

In its sample, this clonotype was seen many times. The rearrangement links TRBV12-3 or TRBV12-4 to TRBJ1-2; TRBD1 matches at 8 bases. CDR3 length: 16 amino acids. V was pared by 4 bases and J by 7 bases, with 14 bases of the junction left unmatched. CDR3 residues: CASSYLPLGQGFGYTF. CDR3 coding DNA: TGTGCCAGCAGTTACCTCCCTCTCGGACAGGGATTTGGCTACACCTTC.

This clonotype has a count of ten or more. The chain couples TRBV24-1 to TRBJ2-1, with TRBD2 identical over 8 bases. The length of the CDR3 is 15 residues. V lost 5 bases to trimming and J lost 3 bases; unmatched junction nucleotides: 5. Germline V CDR1 and CDR2: KGHDR, SFDVKD. CDR3 sequence: CATSVNSGNYNEQFF. The CDR3 nucleotides are TGTGCCACCAGTGTTAATAGCGGGAACTACAATGAGCAGTTCTTC.

The V call is TRBV5-6, the J call TRBJ2-3; D not resolved. In germline, CDR1 is SGHDT, CDR2 YYEEEE. Trimming shortened V by 0 bases and J by 4 bases, and 6 bases separated the two germline ends. The CDR3 totals 13 residues. The CDR3: CASSLAGPDTQYF. CDR3 coding DNA: TGTGCCAGCAGCTTGGCCGGTCCAGATACGCAGTATTTT.

This chain joins TRBV5-4 and TRBJ2-3; the D gene could be TRBD1 or TRBD2 (5 bases each). Trimming took off 2 bases at V and 1 base at J, with 11 bases between the two ends. Germline V gene lookup returns CDR1 SGHNT and CDR2 YYREEE (reference sequence). The CDR3 contains 15 residues. CDR3 nucleotides: TGTGCCAGCAGCTTCCTTGGGGGTGGCACAGATACGCAGTATTTT. Protein product: CASSFLGGGTDTQYF.

This clonotype has ten or more counts. The chain uses TRBV15 and TRBJ2-7; TRBD2 agrees at 10 bases. CDR1 is LNHNV, CDR2 YYDKDF, per germline (reference sequence). J gave up 6 bases and V 0 bases, and 8 bases lay outside the gene matches. This CDR3 is built from 16 residues. Written as DNA, the CDR3 is TGTGCCACCAGCAGAGAGGGGACTAGCGTCCCCCGCGAGCAGTACTTC. It encodes CATSREGTSVPREQYF. The entire variable domain, with the rest obtained from reference TRBV15 and TRBJ2-7, is as follows: DAMVIQNPRYQVTQFGKPVTLSCSQTLNHNVMYWYQQKSSQAPKLLFHYYDKDFNNEADTPDNFQSRRPNTSFCFLDIRSPGLGDTAMYLCATSREGTSVPREQYFGPGTRLTVT.

This chain links TRBV6-1 with TRBJ2-4; TRBD1 aligns across 7 bases. There are 14 residues in the CDR3. Trimming removed 8 bases from V and 3 bases from J; junction bases left unmatched: 7. The germline V gene encodes CDR1 MNHNS and CDR2 SASEGT. CDR3 in amino acids: CASWTGGGKNIQYF. The CDR3 DNA is TGTGCCAGCTGGACAGGCGGCGGCAAAAACATTCAGTACTTC.

As for this clonotype: This may arise from a read error, as a much more abundant clone is one base away. The chain has TRBV28 and TRBJ2-4; no definite D call. The germline gives CDR1 MDHEN, CDR2 SYDVKM. The CDR3 length is 11 residues. CDR3: CASSLKKIQYF. CDR3 sequence (DNA): TGTGCCAGCAGTTTAAAAAAAATTCAGTACTTC.

This clonotype showed up many times. The rearrangement uses TRBV15 and TRBJ1-2; no reliable D call. The germline gives CDR1 LNHNV, CDR2 YYDKDF (reference sequence). Trimming removed 0 bases from V and 7 bases from J, with 15 bases in between. CDR3 length equals 15 residues. The CDR3 sequence is CATSRDGALVGGYTF. The DNA for the CDR3 is TGTGCCACCAGCAGAGATGGAGCCCTGGTTGGTGGCTACACCTTC.

This clonotype was recorded many times. The genes are TRBV7-6 and TRBJ1-1; D is undetermined. The CDR3 runs 13 residues. The germline V gene encodes CDR1 SGHVS and CDR2 FNYEAQ. Trimming took off 3 bases at V and 1 base at J, with 6 bases between the two ends. The CDR3: CASSFNRNTEAFF. In DNA, the CDR3 is TGTGCCAGCAGCTTTAACCGGAACACTGAAGCTTTCTTT.

At least ten counts were recorded for this clonotype. The rearrangement joins TRBV15 to TRBJ2-1; 13 bases map to TRBD2. CDR3 length equals 15 residues. V dropped 3 bases and J dropped 5; count of bases not matched to a gene: 1. The V gene's germline CDR1 is LNHNV and CDR2 YYDKDF (reference sequence). CDR3 region: CATSRGLAGNNEQFF. In DNA form, the CDR3 reads TGTGCCACCAGCAGGGGACTAGCGGGAAACAATGAGCAGTTCTTC. Variable domain in full (rest from reference TRBV15 and TRBJ2-1): DAMVIQNPRYQVTQFGKPVTLSCSQTLNHNVMYWYQQKSSQAPKLLFHYYDKDFNNEADTPDNFQSRRPNTSFCFLDIRSPGLGDTAMYLCATSRGLAGNNEQFFGPGTRLTVL.

This clonotype was recorded at least ten times. This chain links TRBV7-9 with TRBJ2-5; D gene ambiguous. The V end was cut by 7 bases, the J end by 2 bases, with 11 bases between. CDR1 and CDR2 (germline): SEHNR, FQNEAQ (reference sequence). This CDR3 comprises 13 residues. The CDR3 DNA follows: TGTGCCAGCAATCAACAGATACAAGAGACCCAGTACTTC. Translation: CASNQQIQETQYF. The full variable domain, with the rest looked up from reference TRBV7-9 and TRBJ2-5, is DTGVSQNPRHKITKRGQNVTFRCDPISEHNRLYWYRQTLGQGPEFLTYFQNEAQLEKSRLLSDRFSAERPKGSFSTLEIQRTEQGDSAMYLCASNQQIQETQYFGPGTRLLVL.

Many counts were recorded for this clonotype. V usage is TRBV20-1 and J usage is TRBJ1-4; no definite D call. CDR1 is DFQATT and CDR2 is SNEGSKA in the germline V gene (reference sequence). The V end was cut by 1 base, the J end by 8 bases, with 14 bases between. The length of the CDR3 is 14 residues. As DNA, the CDR3 is TGCAGTGCTAGAGGGGTCTCCAGAGGCGAAAAACTGTTTTTT. Translating gives CSARGVSRGEKLFF.

This clonotype has ten or more counts. The chain has TRBV14 and TRBJ2-3, with 9 bases matching TRBD2. The germline gives CDR1 SGHDN, CDR2 FVKESK. There are 18 residues in the CDR3. V lost 1 base and J lost 6; bases outside the gene matches: 14. Written as DNA, the CDR3 is TGTGCCAGCAGCCAAGTTTCCAGCGGGAGGCTCGGCGGGGATACGCAGTATTTT. Translating gives CASSQVSSGRLGGDTQYF.